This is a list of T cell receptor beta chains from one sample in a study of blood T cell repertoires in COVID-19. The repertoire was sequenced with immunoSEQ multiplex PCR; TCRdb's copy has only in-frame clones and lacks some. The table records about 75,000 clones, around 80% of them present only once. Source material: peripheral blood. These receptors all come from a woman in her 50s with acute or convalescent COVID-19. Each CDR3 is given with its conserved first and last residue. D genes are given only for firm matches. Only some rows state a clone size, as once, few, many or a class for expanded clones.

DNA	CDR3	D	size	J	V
TGTGCCAGCAGCTCCCAGGGGGAGCTGACTGAAGCTTTCTTT	CASSSQGELTEAFF	TRBD1	.	TRBJ1-1	TRBV7-2
TGCGCCAGCAGCTTCCAGACTCCCTCCTACAATGAGCAGTTCTTC	CASSFQTPSYNEQFF	.	.	TRBJ2-1	TRBV5-1
TGTGCCAGCAGCCGACTAACTAGCGGGTTCTCCTACGAGCAGTACTTC	CASSRLTSGFSYEQYF	TRBD2	.	TRBJ2-7	TRBV11-2
TGTGCCAGCAGCCCGACGACAGGATCTTATGGCTACACCTTC	CASSPTTGSYGYTF	.	.	TRBJ1-2	TRBV11-2
TGTGCCAGCAGTTTGGCGGATCCCTATGGCTACACCTTC	CASSLADPYGYTF	.	.	TRBJ1-2	TRBV6-2/TRBV6-3
TGTGCCACCAGTCTGTCAGGGTCTGGCTACACCTTC	CATSLSGSGYTF	.	.	TRBJ1-2	TRBV24-1
TGTGCCAGCAGTCCCCCCCGCTTCGGGCAGTACTTC	CASSPPRFGQYF	.	.	TRBJ2-7	TRBV28
TGTGCCAGCAGTACTCCGGGACTACTCCCCGAGCAGTACTTC	CASSTPGLLPEQYF	TRBD2	.	TRBJ2-7	TRBV28
TGTGCCAGCAGCCCGCGACTAGCGAGACGCGAGCAGTACTTC	CASSPRLARREQYF	TRBD2	.	TRBJ2-7	TRBV9
TGTGCCAGCAGCTCGCGGGACAGCTCGATCTATGGCTACACCTTC	CASSSRDSSIYGYTF	TRBD1	once	TRBJ1-2	TRBV7-2
TGTGCCACCAGCAGAGATCGTGGACAGGGCGGTTTGGAGCACCAAGAGACCCAGTACTTC	CATSRDRGQGGLEHQETQYF	TRBD1	.	TRBJ2-5	TRBV15
TGTGCTAGCAGCTTTCGACTAGCGGGGAGCCAAGAGACCCAGTACTTC	CASSFRLAGSQETQYF	TRBD2	.	TRBJ2-5	TRBV7-7
TGTGCCAGCAGCCCTCACAAGAACACTGAAGCTTTCTTT	CASSPHKNTEAFF	.	.	TRBJ1-1	TRBV28
TGTGCCAGTAGTGGCCGACAGGGCTATGGCTACACCTTC	CASSGRQGYGYTF	TRBD1	.	TRBJ1-2	TRBV19
TGTGCCAGCAGTATCTCGGTGCTCGACACTGAAGCTTTCTTT	CASSISVLDTEAFF	.	few	TRBJ1-1	TRBV6-5
TGTGCCAGCTCACCGGTTAGCGAGAAGGACATTCAGTACTTC	CASSPVSEKDIQYF	.	.	TRBJ2-4	TRBV18
TGTGCCAGCAGGGGTAAGGACAGGGTCGTTCCCTTC	CASRGKDRVVPF	TRBD1	.	TRBJ1-2	TRBV28
TGTGCCAGCAGCGACAGGGTCCCCTCCTACGAGCAGTACTTC	CASSDRVPSYEQYF	TRBD1	.	TRBJ2-7	TRBV6-6
TGCGCCAGCAGCCGGGACTCAAGCTCCTACAATGAGCAGTTCTTC	CASSRDSSSYNEQFF	.	.	TRBJ2-1	TRBV5-1
TGTGCCAGCAAGCCCACTAGGGCTTACGAGCAGTACTTC	CASKPTRAYEQYF	.	.	TRBJ2-7	TRBV28
TGTGCTAGCAGCCCCGTCAGGGCGACCGAGCAGTACTTC	CASSPVRATEQYF	.	few	TRBJ2-7	TRBV7-7
TGTGCCAGTAGTGTCAGACAGGGGACTGAAGCTTTCTTT	CASSVRQGTEAFF	TRBD1	.	TRBJ1-1	TRBV19
TGTGCCAGCAGTGGGATGCGGGGAAATGAGCAGTTCTTC	CASSGMRGNEQFF	.	.	TRBJ2-1	TRBV12-3/TRBV12-4
TGTGCCAGCAGCTTGACTGACAGGGGTGGAGAAGCTTTCTTT	CASSLTDRGGEAFF	TRBD1	.	TRBJ1-1	TRBV5-4
TGTGCCTGGCGGGTGTGGCGGGACAGACTAAATCAGCCCCAGCATTTT	CAWRVWRDRLNQPQHF	TRBD1	.	TRBJ1-5	TRBV30
TGTGCCAGCAGCCACCCCGGGACTAGCGGGGCTATAGCCAAAAACATTCAGTACTTC	CASSHPGTSGAIAKNIQYF	TRBD2	.	TRBJ2-4	TRBV4-2
TGTGCCAGCAGCTCGGGACAGATCACCGGGGAGCTGTTTTTT	CASSSGQITGELFF	TRBD1	.	TRBJ2-2	TRBV7-2
TGTGCCTGGAGACTTACAGGGGGCAGTGGTGGCTACACCTTC	CAWRLTGGSGGYTF	TRBD1	.	TRBJ1-2	TRBV30
TGTGCCTCCGAGAAAACCTACGAGCAGTACTTC	CASEKTYEQYF	.	.	TRBJ2-7	TRBV2
TGTGCCAGTATTGCAGACAGGGCCTCGTACAATGAGCAGTTCTTC	CASIADRASYNEQFF	TRBD1	.	TRBJ2-1	TRBV19